The 27 T cell receptor beta chains below were found in one sample sequenced in a study of blood T cell repertoires in COVID-19. Profiling relied on immunoSEQ multiplex PCR, and the TCRdb table lists in-frame clones only, not all of them. The sample has roughly 70,000 clones; roughly 75% are singletons. Material for sequencing was peripheral blood. Source of these receptors: a human donor in a cohort sampled during active COVID-19.

The chain uses TRBV28 and TRBJ2-7, with 9 bases that match TRBD2. This CDR3 comprises 15 residues. V dropped 4 bases and J dropped 6; count of bases not matched to a gene: 10. Looked up from germline, CDR1 is MDHEN and CDR2 is SYDVKM. The CDR3 DNA sequence: TGTGCCAGCAGTTCCCCAAGCGGGAGGTTAATCGAGCAGTACTTC. This translates into CASSSPSGRLIEQYF. The full variable domain, with the rest looked up from reference TRBV28 and TRBJ2-7, is DVKVTQSSRYLVKRTGEKVFLECVQDMDHENMFWYRQDPGLGLRLIYFSYDVKMKEKGDIPEGYSVSREKKERFSLILESASTNQTSMYLCASSSPSGRLIEQYFGPGTRLTVT.

The chain employs TRBV5-4 and TRBJ2-7, with TRBD2 matching over 9 bases. Germline loops: CDR1 SGHNT, CDR2 YYREEE (reference sequence). The CDR3 spans 12 residues. The trim removed 4 bases at V and 8 bases at J, leaving 4 bases unmatched. The CDR3 DNA reads as TGTGCCAGCAGCCTCGGGACTAGCAAGCAGTACTTC. Translating it yields CASSLGTSKQYF.

This sequence joins TRBV4-3 and TRBJ1-3; TRBD1 might be the D (6 bases). The CDR3 extends over 16 amino acids. Germline-derived CDR1 and CDR2 are LGHNA and YSLEER. V dropped 1 base and J dropped 0 bases, with 10 bases sitting between them. The CDR3 here is CASSQGGHNSGNTIYF. The CDR3 nucleotides are TGCGCCAGCAGCCAAGGGGGACACAACTCTGGAAACACCATATATTTT.

The J gene is TRBJ2-2, the V gene TRBV29-1, with 10 bases matching TRBD2. With 1 base clipped from V and 6 bases from J, the junction kept 5 bases outside the gene matches. This CDR3 is built from 15 residues. Germline lookup yields CDR1 SQVTM and CDR2 ANQGSEA. The chain's CDR3 is CSVEVQREGSGELFF. In nucleotides, the CDR3 is TGCAGCGTTGAAGTCCAGCGGGAGGGCTCCGGGGAGCTGTTTTTT.

The CDR3 reads CASSQESGDGTQYF. As DNA, the CDR3 is TGCGCCAGCAGCCAAGAATCGGGAGACGGGACCCAGTACTTC. The chain combines TRBV4-3 with TRBJ2-5, with D possibly being TRBD2 (6 bases). The germline V gene has CDR1 LGHNA and CDR2 YSLEER. Trimming pared 0 bases from V and 7 bases from J, leaving 12 bases between. The CDR3 runs to 14 residues.

The V gene is TRBV4-1, the J gene TRBJ2-7, with TRBD2 identical over 9 bases. This CDR3 has 15 residues. V shed 3 bases and J 4 bases; nucleotides not matched to a gene: 7. Germline CDR1 reads MGHRA; CDR2 reads YSYEKL. CDR3 nucleotides: TGCGCCAGCAGCCAGGGACTAGCTTTCGGGTACGAGCAGTACTTC. It specifies CASSQGLAFGYEQYF.

This CDR3 is CASSPQGNTQYF. CDR3 nucleotide sequence: TGTGCCAGCAGTCCCCAGGGGAATACGCAGTATTTT. This chain links TRBV12-3 or TRBV12-4 with TRBJ2-3, with D perhaps matching TRBD1 (6 bases). The ends were cut back, 5 bases at V and 7 bases at J, with 10 bases in the middle. The CDR3 totals 12 residues.

This clone was detected once. This chain links TRBV4-3 with TRBJ1-5; D unclear. Per germline, CDR1 LGHNA and CDR2 YSLEER. This CDR3 has 13 amino acids. Between the trimmed V and J ends, which lost 0 bases and 4 bases, there was a span of 4 bases. The CDR3 sequence is CASSQEQNQPQHF. In DNA form, the CDR3 reads TGCGCCAGCAGCCAAGAGCAGAATCAGCCCCAGCATTTT.

The V and J genes are TRBV28 and TRBJ1-2, with 10 nucleotides matching TRBD1. The trim removed 5 bases at V and 7 bases at J, leaving 10 bases unmatched. This CDR3 is 15 amino acids long. Germline assignment: CDR1 MDHEN and CDR2 SYDVKM. In DNA, the CDR3 is TGTGCCAGCAGTGCAAACCGGGACAGGGGCTCTGGCTACACCTTC. Translating it yields CASSANRDRGSGYTF.

The V call is TRBV7-2, the J call TRBJ2-7, with TRBD2 matching 9 bases. V lost 7 bases and J lost 5; bases outside the gene matches: 12. This CDR3 is 15 amino acids long. Germline CDR1 reads SGHTA; CDR2 reads FQGNSA. CDR3 sequence: CASTLPGLAIHEQYF. DNA for the CDR3: TGTGCCAGCACCCTACCGGGACTAGCAATCCACGAGCAGTACTTC.

This chain links TRBV5-1 with TRBJ2-3, with D unresolved. V lost 1 base, J lost 6 bases, and 12 bases lay in between. Germline lookup yields CDR1 SGHRS and CDR2 YFSETQ. The CDR3 runs 14 residues. The CDR3 loop reads CASSLRAIRDTQYF. DNA for the CDR3: TGCGCCAGCAGCTTGCGAGCAATCAGGGATACGCAGTATTTT.

The chain joins TRBV5-1 to TRBJ1-2; no clear D gene. Germline CDR1 SGHRS, CDR2 YFSETQ. V lost 6 bases to trimming and J lost 7 bases, with 16 bases between them. The CDR3 is 13 amino acids. The DNA of the CDR3 is TGCGCCAGCAACCCCCTAGGACGGGGTGGCTACACCTTC. Translating it yields CASNPLGRGGYTF.

On this clone: The junction does not match germline at one end; this may be a read error. CDR3 sequence reads: CASSLGYGTGEDF. The CDR3 DNA sequence: TGTGCCAGCAGCTTGGGGTATGGGACAGGGGAGGACTTC. This chain connects TRBV5-4 to TRBJ2-7, with 10 bases fitting TRBD1. Germline V gives CDR1 SGHNT, CDR2 YYREEE (reference sequence). The CDR3 has 13 amino acids.

The V gene is TRBV12-5, the J gene TRBJ2-2, with 10 bases that match TRBD1. Germline CDR1 is LGHNT and CDR2 is FRNRAP. The V gene end was trimmed by 3 bases and the J gene end by 7 bases; junction bases not matched to a gene: 5. The CDR3 covers 15 residues. CDR3 sequence: CASGLRQGAFGELFF. Written as DNA, the CDR3 is TGTGCTAGTGGTTTACGACAGGGGGCATTCGGGGAGCTGTTTTTT.

The rearrangement links TRBV4-1 to TRBJ1-4; a weak D match, TRBD1 (5 bases). Germline V gene lookup returns CDR1 MGHRA and CDR2 YSYEKL. This CDR3 has 15 residues. V was pared by 0 bases and J by 8 bases, with 13 bases between. The CDR3 is CASSQDLLRVEKLFF. The CDR3 DNA reads TGCGCCAGCAGCCAAGATCTACTCAGGGTGGAAAAACTGTTTTTT.

The V call is TRBV4-1, the J call TRBJ1-5; D call uncertain. The germline gives CDR1 MGHRA, CDR2 YSYEKL. The CDR3 contains 14 residues. Trimming left V 5 bases short and J 6 bases short, with 14 bases between. CDR3 residues: CASSINYDVQPQHF. The CDR3 DNA follows: TGCGCCAGCAGCATTAACTATGATGTTCAGCCCCAGCATTTT.

This clone was counted once. This chain links TRBV5-4 with TRBJ2-7; perhaps TRBD1 as D (5 bases). V was trimmed by 4 bases and J by 5 bases, leaving 19 bases between them. Germline-derived CDR1 and CDR2 are SGHNT and YYREEE (reference sequence). The CDR3 consists of 15 residues. CDR3 sequence (DNA): TGTGCCAGCAGCAAGCGACTTGCCTTAGGGGACGAGCAGTACTTC. It yields the protein CASSKRLALGDEQYF. Full variable domain (rest looked up from reference TRBV5-4 and TRBJ2-7): ETGVTQSPTHLIKTRGQQVTLRCSSQSGHNTVSWYQQALGQGPQFIFQYYREEENGRGNFPPRFSGLQFPNYSSELNVNALELDDSALYLCASSKRLALGDEQYFGPGTRLTVT.

The J gene is TRBJ2-2, the V gene TRBV11-3; D perhaps matches TRBD1 (5 bases). This CDR3 is 12 amino acids long. Looked up from germline, CDR1 is SGHNT and CDR2 is YENEEA. Trimming cost V 5 bases and J 8 bases, with 9 bases left between them. Written as DNA, the CDR3 is TGTGCCAGCAGCCTCAGACAGGGGGAGCTGTTTTTT. As protein: CASSLRQGELFF.

A few counts support this clone. This chain connects TRBV29-1 to TRBJ1-2; no clear D. The germline V gene has CDR1 SQVTM and CDR2 ANQGSEA. CDR3 length: 13 residues. V was shortened by 3 bases and J by 2 bases, with 10 bases between the two germline ends. The CDR3 sequence is CSVEGGNNYGYTF. The CDR3 DNA reads TGCAGCGTTGAGGGCGGGAACAACTATGGCTACACCTTC. Supplemented by reference TRBV29-1 and TRBJ1-2, the full variable domain reads SAVISQKPSRDICQRGTSLTIQCQVDSQVTMMFWYRQQPGQSLTLIATANQGSEATYESGFVIDKFPISRPNLTFSTLTVSNMSPEDSSIYLCSVEGGNNYGYTFGSGTRLTVV.

This sequence joins TRBV6-2 or TRBV6-3 and TRBJ2-7; D perhaps matches TRBD2 (6 bases). Germline CDR1 is MNHEY and CDR2 is SVGEGT. Trimming cost V 1 base and J 0 bases, with 10 bases left between them. The CDR3 covers 15 residues. The CDR3 bases are TGTGCCAGCAGTTACTACGACGGGAGCTCCTACGAGCAGTACTTC. Residues: CASSYYDGSSYEQYF.

The chain has TRBV28 and TRBJ2-1; 9 nucleotides agree with TRBD1. Germline V gives CDR1 MDHEN, CDR2 SYDVKM. This CDR3 is 15 amino acids long. J lost 8 bases, V lost 7 bases, and 12 bases had no gene match. CDR3 DNA: TGTGCCAGCACTGAGGGGACAGGGAGGATCTATGAGCAGTTCTTC. It is translated as CASTEGTGRIYEQFF.

The chain is built from TRBV19 and TRBJ2-7; maybe TRBD1 (6 bases). Between the trimmed V and J ends, which lost 1 base and 0 bases, there was a span of 10 bases. Germline values: CDR1 LNHDA, CDR2 SQIVND (reference sequence). The CDR3 is made up of 15 amino acids. The chain's CDR3 is CASSIARGFSYEQYF. CDR3 coding DNA: TGTGCCAGTAGTATAGCCAGGGGCTTCTCCTACGAGCAGTACTTC.

The chain couples TRBV21-1 to TRBJ1-5; the table assigns TRBD1, which was not confirmed against the DNA. TRBV21-1 is a recognized pseudogene. This CDR3 has 17 amino acids. The CDR3 DNA is TGTGCCAGCAGCAAAGACGAGGCAGGGCCTAGCAATCAGCCCCAGCATTTT. This gives the protein CASSKDEAGPSNQPQHF.

The table lists this clone with a count of one. The genes are TRBV29-1 and TRBJ2-7, with D hard to call. Trimming took 4 bases from V and 3 from J, leaving 7 bases between them. The CDR3 consists of 11 residues. Germline V lookup: CDR1 SQVTM, CDR2 ANQGSEA. This CDR3 is CSVALDYEQYF. CDR3 sequence (DNA): TGCAGCGTTGCCTTAGACTACGAGCAGTACTTC.

J is TRBJ2-2 and V is TRBV9; 8 nucleotides match TRBD2. CDR1 and CDR2 (germline): SGDLS, YYNGEE. The CDR3 consists of 16 residues. V shed 1 base, J shed 2 bases, and the junction held 4 bases outside the gene matches. In DNA, the CDR3 is TGTGCCAGCAGCGTAAACGCGGGAGGAAACACCGGGGAGCTGTTTTTT. It encodes CASSVNAGGNTGELFF.

The chain carries TRBV6-1 and TRBJ1-5; 7 positions match TRBD1. In germline, CDR1 is MNHNS, CDR2 SASEGT. J was trimmed by 6 bases and V by 1 base; bases with no gene match: 3. The CDR3 is 14 residues long. The CDR3 sequence: CASSEGGGTQPQHF. The CDR3 DNA is TGTGCCAGCAGTGAAGGAGGGGGCACTCAGCCCCAGCATTTT.

The CDR3 region has the DNA TGCAGCGTAACAGGGGGCGCATCGGGGGAGCAGTACTTC. Its translation is CSVTGGASGEQYF. This chain connects TRBV29-1 to TRBJ2-7; 9 bases line up with TRBD1. Trimming cost V 6 bases and J 7 bases; bases outside gene matches: 10. The CDR3 has 13 residues. The germline gives CDR1 SQVTM, CDR2 ANQGSEA.